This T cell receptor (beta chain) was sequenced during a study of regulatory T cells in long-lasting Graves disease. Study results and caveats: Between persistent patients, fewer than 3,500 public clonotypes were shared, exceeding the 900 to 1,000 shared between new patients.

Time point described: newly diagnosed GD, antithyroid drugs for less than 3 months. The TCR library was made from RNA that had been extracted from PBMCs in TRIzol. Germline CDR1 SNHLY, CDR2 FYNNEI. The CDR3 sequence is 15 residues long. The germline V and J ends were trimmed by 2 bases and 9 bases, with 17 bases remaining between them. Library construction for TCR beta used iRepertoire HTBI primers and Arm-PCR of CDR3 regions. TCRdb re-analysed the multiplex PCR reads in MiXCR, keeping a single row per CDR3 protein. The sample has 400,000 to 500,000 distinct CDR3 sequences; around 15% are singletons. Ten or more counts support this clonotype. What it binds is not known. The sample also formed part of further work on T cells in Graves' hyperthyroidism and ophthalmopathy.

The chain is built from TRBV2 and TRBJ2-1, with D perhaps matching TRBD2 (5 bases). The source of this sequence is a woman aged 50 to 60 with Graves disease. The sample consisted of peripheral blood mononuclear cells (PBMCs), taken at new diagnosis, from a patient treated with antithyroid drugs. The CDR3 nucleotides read TGTGCCAGCAGTGAAATCTCGGGGTCCCAAGTTGAGCAGTTCTTC. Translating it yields CASSEISGSQVEQFF.